Listed below are T cell receptor beta chains from one sample, sequenced in a study of cytomegalovirus exposure and HLA in healthy donors. The assay was immunoSEQ multiplex PCR, and TCRdb's table has in-frame clones only and misses some. The sample has approximately 130,000 clones, about 9.4% seen once; the top ten hold around 5.8%. The material sequenced was PBMCs. All receptors derive from a woman aged 40 to 50 in good health and CMV-seropositive. Both conserved end residues are part of each CDR3. The order of the fields is V gene, J gene, clone size, D gene, CDR3 DNA, CDR3 protein. The D gene is left open where the match is weak. Expanded clones are given a class, and other clones once, few, many or no size at all.

TRBV27	TRBJ2-7	few	TRBD1	TGTGCCAGCAGGGGACAGGGGGACGAGCAGTACTTC	CASRGQGDEQYF
TRBV6-5	TRBJ2-7	NA	NA	TGTGCCAGCAGTTACGGGGTCGAGGGAGGCTACGAGCAGTACTTC	CASSYGVEGGYEQYF
TRBV29-1	TRBJ1-2	NA	NA	TGCAGCGTGGGAGCTAATAGGGACTATGGCTACACCTTC	CSVGANRDYGYTF
TRBV9	TRBJ2-2	few	NA	TGTGCCAGCAACCGGGAAACCGGGGAGCTGTTTTTT	CASNRETGELFF
TRBV5-6	TRBJ2-3	once	NA	TGTGCCAGCAGCTTGGAGGAGGGGAACGCAGATACGCAGTATTTT	CASSLEEGNADTQYF
TRBV5-1	TRBJ1-6	few	NA	TGCGCCAGCAGCTTAGGCCGGGATGGATCACCCCTCCACTTT	CASSLGRDGSPLHF
TRBV19	TRBJ1-1	few	TRBD1	TGTGCCAGTACCATGCTGACAGGGGCGAACACTGAAGCTTTCTTT	CASTMLTGANTEAFF
TRBV7-8	TRBJ1-5	few	NA	TGTGCCAGCAGCTTAGCGGCAGTTAATAGCAATCAGCCCCAGCATTTT	CASSLAAVNSNQPQHF
TRBV7-6	TRBJ1-1	NA	NA	TGCGCCAGCAGCTTAGCCGGTGGGAGCACTGAAGCTTTCTTT	CASSLAGGSTEAFF
TRBV2	TRBJ2-5	NA	NA	TGTGCCAGCAGGAGTAAGACCCAGTACTTC	CASRSKTQYF
TRBV27	TRBJ1-5	NA	NA	TGTGCCAGCAGCCTGACATCGCGCCAGCCCCAGCATTTT	CASSLTSRQPQHF
TRBV15	TRBJ1-5	NA	NA	TGTGCCACCAGCAGAAAGGGGTCGCCGGGGCCCCAGCATTTT	CATSRKGSPGPQHF
TRBV6-6	TRBJ1-2	NA	NA	TGTGCCAGCAGTTTGGATGGGGCCACAAACTATGGCTACACCTTC	CASSLDGATNYGYTF
TRBV19	TRBJ1-1	few	TRBD1	TGTGCCAGTAGACGGGACAGGACAGCGAACACTGAAGCTTTCTTT	CASRRDRTANTEAFF
TRBV10-1	TRBJ2-3	few	TRBD2	TGCGCCAGCAGTGAGTCGGGGGGGACGCAGTATTTT	CASSESGGTQYF
TRBV7-6	TRBJ2-1	few	TRBD2	TGTGCCAGCAGTTTGCGCGCGGGGGGTTTCTACAATGAGCAGTTCTTC	CASSLRAGGFYNEQFF
TRBV18	TRBJ2-7	few	NA	TGTGCCAGCTGCCTCCAGGGGGGACCAAACTACGAGCAGTACTTC	CASCLQGGPNYEQYF
TRBV30	TRBJ2-1	few	TRBD2	TGTGCCTGCCCAGCCGAGCGGGGGGCCTACAATGAGCAGTTCTTC	CACPAERGAYNEQFF
TRBV27	TRBJ2-2	NA	TRBD2	TGTGCCAGCAGTTTAGGGCGGGGGGTGAACACCGGGGAGCTGTTTTTT	CASSLGRGVNTGELFF
TRBV27	TRBJ1-6	few	NA	TGTGCCAGCAGGAGTAGGGGTAGTTCACCCCTCCACTTT	CASRSRGSSPLHF
TRBV6-4	TRBJ1-1	NA	NA	TGTGCCAGCAGAGTTAGCCCGAACACTGAAGCTTTCTTT	CASRVSPNTEAFF
TRBV5-3	TRBJ1-1	NA	NA	TGTGCCAGAAGTCTGATACAGGGCATGAACACTGAAGCTTTCTTT	CARSLIQGMNTEAFF
TRBV12-1	TRBJ2-3	few	NA	TGTGCCAGCAGGCAGACTAGCGGGGGGAACACAGATACGCAGTATTTT	CASRQTSGGNTDTQYF
TRBV18	TRBJ2-2	NA	TRBD2	TGTGCCAGCTCACCACCGCGGGGGGCGAGAGGTACCGGGGAGCTGTTTTTT	CASSPPRGARGTGELFF
TRBV15	TRBJ1-1	NA	NA	TGTGCCACCAGCAGACCTTCAGACAGGAACACTGAAGCTTTCTTT	CATSRPSDRNTEAFF
TRBV18	TRBJ1-5	NA	NA	TGTGCCAGCTCCCCAACCAGGGAAATGAACAATCAGCCCCAGCATTTT	CASSPTREMNNQPQHF
TRBV30	TRBJ1-6	NA	TRBD1	TGTGCCTGGACTGCGGACAGGGGAGGTTCACCCCTCCACTTT	CAWTADRGGSPLHF
TRBV5-1	TRBJ1-3	NA	NA	TGCGCCAGCAGCTTGGTGGCGGGTGCTGGAAACACCATATATTTT	CASSLVAGAGNTIYF
TRBV18	TRBJ1-5	NA	NA	TGTGCCAGCTCACCATCTGGGGCGGGCAATCAGCCCCAGCATTTT	CASSPSGAGNQPQHF
TRBV4-1	TRBJ2-5	few	TRBD1	TGCGCCAGCAGCCAAGATCCCAGGGGGCGGAGGTATGAGACCCAGTACTTC	CASSQDPRGRRYETQYF